This T cell receptor beta chain was documented in a study of beta chain features in type 1 diabetes. Study-wide background: Examination spanned fewer than 140,000,000 sorted cells from all samples.

The authors obtained over 98% purity in all sorted populations. Study-wide findings and caveats: Moderate but significant shortening of TCRB CDR3s was recorded in all four CD4+ subsets from Type 1 diabetes patients.

As every portion of the isolated RNA was reverse transcribed, the sequencing read expressed TCRB transcripts. An average of roughly 4 million reads was obtained for naive, central memory and regulatory T cell samples. Repertoires were generated with immunoSEQ multiplex PCR, while TCRdb's copy carries only in-frame clones and drops some. The data contain over 300,000 clones, around 9% of them seen just once; the ten biggest clones take up over 0.95%. This clone was seen only a few times. Its antigen is unidentified. The source material was central memory CD4+ T cells from blood. This TCR was sampled from a man aged 30-40 years with type 1 diabetes.

CDR3 residues: CASSTGTAAGNTIYF. The CDR3 nucleotides read TGTGCCAGCAGCACCGGGACAGCAGCTGGAAACACCATATATTTT. V and J are TRBV2 and TRBJ1-3; 7 nucleotides align to TRBD1. CDR3 length: 15 residues. Germline loops: CDR1 SNHLY, CDR2 FYNNEI. After removal of 6 bases from V and 2 bases from J, the junction contained 7 bases not matched to a gene.